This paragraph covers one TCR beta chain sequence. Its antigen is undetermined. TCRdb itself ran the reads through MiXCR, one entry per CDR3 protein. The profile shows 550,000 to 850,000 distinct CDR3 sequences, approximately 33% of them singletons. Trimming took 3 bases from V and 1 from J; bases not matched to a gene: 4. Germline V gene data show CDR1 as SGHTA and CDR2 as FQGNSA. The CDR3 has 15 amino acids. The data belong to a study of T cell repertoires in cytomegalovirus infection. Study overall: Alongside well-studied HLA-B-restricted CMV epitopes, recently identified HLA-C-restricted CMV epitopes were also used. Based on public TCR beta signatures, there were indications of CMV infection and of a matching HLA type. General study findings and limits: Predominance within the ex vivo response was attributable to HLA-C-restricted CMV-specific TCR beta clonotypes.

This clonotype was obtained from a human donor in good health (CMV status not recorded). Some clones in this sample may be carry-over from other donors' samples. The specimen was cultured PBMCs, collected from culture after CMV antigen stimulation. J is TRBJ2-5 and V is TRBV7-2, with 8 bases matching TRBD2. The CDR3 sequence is CASSFSGTFQETQYF. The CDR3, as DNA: TGTGCCAGCAGCTTTAGCGGGACATTCCAAGAGACCCAGTACTTC.